These 2 T cell receptor beta chains were all obtained from the same sample, sequenced in a study of glioma-infiltrating T cells. Amplification of TCR alpha and beta CDR3 regions from RNA used iRepertoire nested multiplex PCR. TCRdb reanalysed the multiplex PCR reads using MiXCR and keeps one entry per CDR3 protein. The repertoire holds about 400,000 distinct CDR3 sequences, with around 45% as singletons. Sequencing was done on a sample of glioma tissue, nonneoplastic brain tissue, or PBMCs (not recorded which). The source is a human donor with low-grade glioma or glioblastoma, undergoing nonglioma brain surgery, or in good health (not recorded which).

This clonotype was found many times. The chain carries TRBV6-1 and TRBJ2-2; D may match TRBD1 or TRBD2 (6 bases each). The CDR3 consists of 15 residues. Per germline, CDR1 MNHNS and CDR2 SASEGT. The V end was cut by 10 bases, the J end by 5 bases, with 20 bases between. CDR3 sequence (DNA): TGTGCCACAGGGGAGGACTGGACGGGGACCGGGGAGCTGTTTTTT. Protein: CATGEDWTGTGELFF.

The rearrangement uses TRBV12-3 or TRBV12-4 and TRBJ1-5, with D unresolved. V lost 6 bases, J lost 4 bases, and 16 bases lay in between. This CDR3 is 15 amino acids long. The CDR3 here is CASSPDGIRNQPQHF. CDR3 DNA sequence: TGTGCCAGCAGCCCGGACGGCATCCGGAATCAGCCCCAGCATTTT.